This T cell receptor beta chain was captured by sequencing in a study of preoperative IRX-2 immunotherapy in early breast cancer. This clone was counted only a few times. Only in-frame clones appear in the TCRdb table, and some are missing; sequencing was by immunoSEQ multiplex PCR. The sample lists tens of thousands of clones, around 96% occurring once. Treatment: preoperative locoregional IRX-2 cytokine immunotherapy. Patients received preoperative, locoregional IRX-2 cytokine immunotherapy in a phase Ib study. This TCR was sampled from a human donor with breast cancer. This specimen was tumor tissue, taken after IRX-2 immunotherapy.

The CDR3 spells CASSYSDRWGNQPQHF. DNA for the CDR3: TGTGCCAGCAGTTACTCTGACAGGTGGGGCAATCAGCCCCAGCATTTT. The genes are TRBV6-6 and TRBJ1-5; TRBD1 might be the D (6 bases). The V gene's germline CDR1 is MNHNY and CDR2 SVGAGI (reference sequence). There are 16 residues in the CDR3. Trimming cost V 0 bases and J 2 bases, with 11 bases left between them.